One and the same sample provided the 24 T cell receptor beta chains below, sequenced in a study of shared clonotypes between healthy human individuals. TCRdb's copy holds only in-frame clones and misses some; the assay was immunoSEQ multiplex PCR. The sample holds 950,000 to 1,100,000 clones; about 70% are singletons and the top ten take 1.5%. Sequenced sample: memory CD4+ T cells sorted from blood. Subset of the sample: CD45RA-negative fraction. All receptors come from a young man in good health.

This chain connects TRBV28 to TRBJ1-6; unclear D gene. Germline CDR1 MDHEN, CDR2 SYDVKM. CDR3 size: 14 residues. Trimming cost V 2 bases and J 8 bases, with 10 bases left between them. CDR3 DNA: TGTGCCAGCAGTTTAAGGCAGTCTCATTCACCCCTCCACTTT. Encoded protein: CASSLRQSHSPLHF.

The CDR3 nucleotides read TGCGCCAGCAGTCAAACCCCGAAGGGTTTAACTATCGAGCAGTACTTC. The encoded protein is CASSQTPKGLTIEQYF. This sequence joins TRBV23-1 and TRBJ2-7, with no clear D. TRBV23-1 is reported as an ORF; its role is uncertain. The CDR3 is 16 residues long. Trimming left V 2 bases short and J 6 bases short, with 20 bases between.

The chain uses TRBV4-3 and TRBJ2-1; TRBD2 agrees at 7 bases. The V segment lost 2 bases and the J segment 9 bases; nucleotides outside the gene matches: 7. This CDR3 region has 14 residues. Germline V CDR1 and CDR2: LGHNA, YSLEER. The CDR3: CASSQRAGRVEQFF. Written as DNA, the CDR3 is TGCGCCAGCAGCCAACGAGCGGGACGAGTTGAGCAGTTCTTC.

For this clone: This specimen includes other DNA sequences encoding the same CDR3. The chain has TRBV28 and TRBJ1-5; TRBD1 might be the D (5 bases). The CDR3 has 14 amino acids. Between the trimmed V and J ends, which lost 6 bases and 7 bases, there was a span of 16 bases. Germline CDR1 reads MDHEN; CDR2 reads SYDVKM. The CDR3 sequence: CASSPGGSGQPQHF. The CDR3 nucleotides read TGTGCCAGCAGCCCGGGGGGTTCGGGCCAGCCCCAGCATTTT.

This chain links TRBV19 with TRBJ1-5; TRBD1 might be the D (5 bases). Trimming left V 4 bases short and J 0 bases short, with 10 bases between. This CDR3 spans 15 amino acids. Germline V gene data show CDR1 as LNHDA and CDR2 as SQIVND (reference sequence). The CDR3 sequence: CASSTRQYSNQPQHF. In DNA, the CDR3 is TGTGCCAGTAGTACCCGACAGTATAGCAATCAGCCCCAGCATTTT.

This chain uses TRBV2 with TRBJ2-3; D might be TRBD2 (6 bases). Trimming removed 1 base from V and 6 bases from J, with 11 bases in between. Germline V lookup: CDR1 SNHLY, CDR2 FYNNEI. This CDR3 is 14 amino acids long. The CDR3 spells CASSEDGAGDTQYF. The CDR3 DNA reads as TGTGCCAGCAGTGAAGATGGGGCGGGGGATACGCAGTATTTT.

The rearrangement uses TRBV5-1 and TRBJ2-7; 7 nucleotides match TRBD1. The germline gives CDR1 SGHRS, CDR2 YFSETQ. Unmatched junction bases numbered 8, after V lost 4 bases and J lost 4 bases. This CDR3 contains 14 residues. The CDR3: CASSIGTANYEQYF. The DNA for the CDR3 is TGCGCCAGCAGCATCGGGACAGCCAATTACGAGCAGTACTTC. Based on the CDR3 plus reference TRBV5-1 and TRBJ2-7, the full variable domain is KAGVTQTPRYLIKTRGQQVTLSCSPISGHRSVSWYQQTPGQGLQFLFEYFSETQRNKGNFPGRFSGRQFSNSRSEMNVSTLELGDSALYLCASSIGTANYEQYFGPGTRLTVT.

The table lists this clone with a few counts. Mismatch with germline at one junction end may stem from a read error. This rearrangement joins TRBV6-6 to TRBJ1-1; D ambiguous. CDR1 and CDR2 (germline): MNHNY, SVGAGI (reference sequence). The CDR3 is made up of 14 amino acids. Here the CDR3 reads CASNYRSMNTEAFF. The CDR3 DNA reads TGTGCCAGCAATTACCGAAGCATGAACACTGAAGCTTTCTTT.

This clone was recorded a few times. The chain carries TRBV2 and TRBJ1-1; D is uncertain. The V gene lost 6 bases and the J gene lost 1 base, with 9 bases spanning the gap. Germline V gene lookup returns CDR1 SNHLY and CDR2 FYNNEI. CDR3 size: 13 residues. The CDR3 bases are TGTGCCAGCAGACGACGTAGGAACACTGAAGCTTTCTTT. Its protein product is CASRRRRNTEAFF.

In this sample, this clone turned up many times. CDR3 sequence reads: CAWSEGQGGYKPQHF. In DNA form, the CDR3 reads TGTGCCTGGAGTGAGGGACAGGGAGGGTATAAGCCCCAGCATTTT. The chain combines TRBV30 with TRBJ1-5; 9 bases match TRBD1. CDR1 GTSNPN and CDR2 SVGIG come from the germline V gene (reference sequence). After removal of 1 base from V and 8 bases from J, the junction contained 9 bases not matched to a gene. The CDR3 sequence is 15 residues long.

This clone has a single count. This chain uses TRBV11-2 with TRBJ2-5, with D maybe TRBD1 (5 bases). Germline V gene data show CDR1 as SGHAT and CDR2 as FQNNGV. The V gene lost 5 bases and the J gene lost 7 bases, with 14 bases spanning the gap. This CDR3 has 13 amino acids. The CDR3 loop is CASSADSPGTQYF. The CDR3 bases are TGTGCCAGCAGCGCCGACAGTCCCGGGACCCAGTACTTC.

This chain links TRBV13 with TRBJ1-2, with a weak D call TRBD1 (6 bases). This CDR3 is 15 amino acids long. The germline V gene has CDR1 PRHDT and CDR2 FYEKMQ (reference sequence). Between the trimmed V and J ends, which lost 6 bases and 2 bases, there was a span of 16 bases. In DNA, the CDR3 is TGTGCCAGCAGGAACCAAGACAGGTGGAACTATGGCTACACCTTC. This translates into CASRNQDRWNYGYTF. The full variable domain, in which reference TRBV13 and TRBJ1-2 provide the parts outside the CDR3, is AAGVIQSPRHLIKEKRETATLKCYPIPRHDTVYWYQQGPGQDPQFLISFYEKMQSDKGSIPDRFSAQQFSDYHSELNMSSLELGDSALYFCASRNQDRWNYGYTFGSGTRLTVV.

The V and J genes are TRBV9 and TRBJ1-1; 11 bases are a match to TRBD1. CDR3 size: 13 residues. The V segment lost 5 bases and the J segment 11 bases; nucleotides outside the gene matches: 8. CDR1 SGDLS and CDR2 YYNGEE come from the germline V gene. The CDR3 DNA is TGTGCCAGCAGTTTCGGGGACAGGGGGTATGCTTTCTTT. The encoded protein is CASSFGDRGYAFF.

The chain combines TRBV12-5 with TRBJ2-4; unclear D gene. Per germline, CDR1 LGHNT and CDR2 FRNRAP. The CDR3 has 15 amino acids. Trimming cost V 7 bases and J 0 bases, with 13 bases left between them. CDR3 bases: TGTGCTAGTGCCCAGAGAAGACTAGCCAAAAACATTCAGTACTTC. This gives the protein CASAQRRLAKNIQYF.

The rearrangement uses TRBV28 and TRBJ1-2, with TRBD1 matching 7 bases. The CDR3 is made up of 13 amino acids. V dropped 6 bases and J dropped 4; count of bases not matched to a gene: 5. From germline, CDR1 is MDHEN and CDR2 SYDVKM. CDR3 in amino acids: CASSGDRPYGYTF. Here the CDR3 DNA reads TGTGCCAGCAGCGGGGACAGACCCTATGGCTACACCTTC.

There are many counts of this clone. This sequence joins TRBV19 and TRBJ2-1; TRBD1 is a possible D gene (6 bases). V lost 5 bases to trimming and J lost 0 bases, with 8 bases between them. Germline V gives CDR1 LNHDA, CDR2 SQIVND (reference sequence). The CDR3 is 14 amino acids. CDR3 in DNA: TGTGCCAGTAGTTTCAGGGGCTCCTACAATGAGCAGTTCTTC. This gives the protein CASSFRGSYNEQFF. The variable domain in full, with the rest retrieved from reference TRBV19 and TRBJ2-1, is DGGITQSPKYLFRKEGQNVTLSCEQNLNHDAMYWYRQDPGQGLRLIYYSQIVNDFQKGDIAEGYSVSREKKESFPLTVTSAQKNPTAFYLCASSFRGSYNEQFFGPGTRLTVL.

This clone was found a few times. The chain has TRBV29-1 and TRBJ2-2; 8 nucleotides match TRBD2. Germline loops: CDR1 SQVTM, CDR2 ANQGSEA. The trim removed 1 base at V and 4 bases at J, leaving 2 bases unmatched. The CDR3 covers 14 residues. CDR3 protein: CSVEVTSGTGELFF. CDR3 sequence (DNA): TGCAGCGTTGAAGTTACTAGCGGCACCGGGGAGCTGTTTTTT.

The chain joins TRBV29-1 to TRBJ1-1; TRBD1 is a possible D gene (5 bases). From germline, CDR1 is SQVTM and CDR2 ANQGSEA. The V end lost 1 base, the J end lost 4 bases, and 10 bases lay between the germline ends. CDR3 length equals 13 residues. The CDR3 is CSVEGGTPTEAFF. In DNA, the CDR3 is TGCAGCGTTGAAGGCGGGACGCCCACTGAAGCTTTCTTT.

There are a few counts of this clone. This may stem from a read error, because a much larger clone lies one nucleotide away. In the same sample, other DNA sequences code for this CDR3. CDR3 in DNA: TGTGCCAGTCGGGACAGCAATCAGCCCCAGCATTTT. This translates into CASRDSNQPQHF. The rearrangement joins TRBV19 to TRBJ1-5, with D maybe TRBD1 (5 bases). Germline V gene data show CDR1 as LNHDA and CDR2 as SQIVND (reference sequence). Trimming took 8 bases from V and 1 from J, leaving 6 bases between them. The CDR3 has 12 amino acids.

V usage is TRBV12-5 and J usage is TRBJ2-7; D not certain. Trimming shortened V by 7 bases and J by 2 bases, and 6 bases separated the two germline ends. The CDR3 has 11 residues. Germline-derived CDR1 and CDR2 are LGHNT and FRNRAP. The CDR3 protein is CASVLTYEQYF. The CDR3, as DNA: TGTGCTAGTGTTTTAACCTACGAGCAGTACTTC.

V gene TRBV7-9 combines with J gene TRBJ2-7; 13 bases align to TRBD2. V lost 6 bases to trimming and J lost 0 bases; unmatched junction nucleotides: 5. Germline V gene lookup returns CDR1 SEHNR and CDR2 FQNEAQ (reference sequence). The CDR3 is 16 amino acids. CDR3 nucleotides: TGTGCCAGCAGTCCAGGACTAGCGGGGGACTCCTACGAGCAGTACTTC. This translates into CASSPGLAGDSYEQYF.

About this clone itself: A read error is the likely source, as a far larger clone sits one nucleotide away. Other DNA sequences in the same sample also yield this CDR3. This chain uses TRBV6-6 with TRBJ1-2; D remains ambiguous. Trimming pared 6 bases from V and 1 base from J, leaving 3 bases between. CDR1 and CDR2 from the germline V gene are MNHNY and SVGAGI (reference sequence). The CDR3 runs 11 residues. CDR3 nucleotides: TGTGCCAGCAGAGATAACTATGGCTACACCTTC. Its translation: CASRDNYGYTF.

The V gene is TRBV7-2, the J gene TRBJ2-5, with 7 positions matching TRBD2. V lost 5 bases, J lost 5 bases, and 8 bases stayed unmatched. CDR3 length: 14 amino acids. Germline CDR1 reads SGHTA; CDR2 reads FQGNSA. The CDR3 here is CASSPAGVRETQYF. Written as DNA, the CDR3 is TGTGCCAGCAGCCCGGCGGGAGTGAGGGAGACCCAGTACTTC.

The rearrangement links TRBV4-1 to TRBJ1-2; 11 bases map to TRBD1. The CDR3 sequence is 16 residues long. With 0 bases clipped from V and 6 bases from J, the junction kept 6 bases outside the gene matches. Per germline, CDR1 MGHRA and CDR2 YSYEKL. The CDR3 here is CASSQDRLDRGHGYTF. The CDR3 nucleotides read TGCGCCAGCAGCCAAGATAGATTGGACAGGGGGCATGGCTACACCTTC.